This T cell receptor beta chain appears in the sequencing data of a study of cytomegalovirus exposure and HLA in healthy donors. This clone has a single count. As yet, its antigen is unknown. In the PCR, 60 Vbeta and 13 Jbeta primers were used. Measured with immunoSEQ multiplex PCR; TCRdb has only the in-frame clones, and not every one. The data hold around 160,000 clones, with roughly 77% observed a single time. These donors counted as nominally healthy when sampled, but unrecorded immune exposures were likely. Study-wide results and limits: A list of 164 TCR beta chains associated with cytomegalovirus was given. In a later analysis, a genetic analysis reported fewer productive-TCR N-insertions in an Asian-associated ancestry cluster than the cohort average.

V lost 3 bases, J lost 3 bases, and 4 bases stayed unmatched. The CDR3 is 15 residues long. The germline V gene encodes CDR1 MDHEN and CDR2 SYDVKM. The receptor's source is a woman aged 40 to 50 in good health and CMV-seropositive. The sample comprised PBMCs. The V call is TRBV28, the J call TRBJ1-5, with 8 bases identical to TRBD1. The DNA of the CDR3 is TGTGCCAGCAGTTTTTCCCAGGGGGCCAATCAGCCCCAGCATTTT. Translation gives CASSFSQGANQPQHF.